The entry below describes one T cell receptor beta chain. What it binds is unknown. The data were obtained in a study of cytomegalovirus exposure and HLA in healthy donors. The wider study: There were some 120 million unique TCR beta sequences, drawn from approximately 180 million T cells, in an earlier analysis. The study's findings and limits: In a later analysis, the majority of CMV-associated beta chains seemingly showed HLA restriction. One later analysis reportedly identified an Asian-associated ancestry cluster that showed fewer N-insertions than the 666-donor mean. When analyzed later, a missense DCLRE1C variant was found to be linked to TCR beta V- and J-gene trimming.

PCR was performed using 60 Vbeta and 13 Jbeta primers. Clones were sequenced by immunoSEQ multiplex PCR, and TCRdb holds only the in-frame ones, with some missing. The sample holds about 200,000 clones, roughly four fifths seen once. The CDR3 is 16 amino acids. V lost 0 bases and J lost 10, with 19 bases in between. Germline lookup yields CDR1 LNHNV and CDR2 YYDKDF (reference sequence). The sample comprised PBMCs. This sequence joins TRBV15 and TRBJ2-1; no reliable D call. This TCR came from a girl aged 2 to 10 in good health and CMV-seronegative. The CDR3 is CATSRDRSALLGEQFF. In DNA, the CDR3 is TGTGCCACCAGCAGAGATAGGTCTGCTCTCCTCGGGGAGCAGTTCTTC. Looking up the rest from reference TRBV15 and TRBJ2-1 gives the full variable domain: DAMVIQNPRYQVTQFGKPVTLSCSQTLNHNVMYWYQQKSSQAPKLLFHYYDKDFNNEADTPDNFQSRRPNTSFCFLDIRSPGLGDTAMYLCATSRDRSALLGEQFFGPGTRLTVL.